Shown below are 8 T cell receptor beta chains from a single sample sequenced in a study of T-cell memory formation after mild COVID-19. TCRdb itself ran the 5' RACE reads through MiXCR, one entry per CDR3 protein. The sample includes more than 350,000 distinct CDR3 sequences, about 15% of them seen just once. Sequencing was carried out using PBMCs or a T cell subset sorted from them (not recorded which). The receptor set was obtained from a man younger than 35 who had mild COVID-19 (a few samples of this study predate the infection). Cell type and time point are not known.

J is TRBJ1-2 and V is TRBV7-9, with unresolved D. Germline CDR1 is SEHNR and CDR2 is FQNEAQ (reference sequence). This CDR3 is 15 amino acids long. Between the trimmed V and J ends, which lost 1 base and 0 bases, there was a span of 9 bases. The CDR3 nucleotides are TGTGCCAGCAGCTTAGAACGAGGAGCTAACTATGGCTACACCTTC. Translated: CASSLERGANYGYTF.

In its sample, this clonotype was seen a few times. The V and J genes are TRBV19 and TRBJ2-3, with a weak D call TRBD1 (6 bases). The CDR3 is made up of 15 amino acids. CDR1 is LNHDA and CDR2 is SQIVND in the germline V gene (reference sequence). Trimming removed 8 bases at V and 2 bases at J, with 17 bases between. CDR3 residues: CASRPPGQITDTQYF. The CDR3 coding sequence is TGTGCCAGTCGCCCCCCGGGACAAATCACAGATACGCAGTATTTT.

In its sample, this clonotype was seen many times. The CDR3 reads CASSLGLGDGYTF. CDR3 in DNA: TGTGCCAGCAGCCTCGGGTTGGGGGATGGCTACACCTTC. This chain connects TRBV3-1 to TRBJ1-2, with TRBD1 as a possible D gene (5 bases). The CDR3 is 13 amino acids. The germline CDR1 and CDR2 sequences are LGHDT and YNNKEL (reference sequence). Trimming stripped 4 bases from V and 6 bases from J, with 12 bases between. The full variable domain, with the rest looked up from reference TRBV3-1 and TRBJ1-2, is DTAVSQTPKYLVTQMGNDKSIKCEQNLGHDTMYWYKQDSKKFLKIMFSYNNKELIINETVPNRFSPKSPDKAHLNLHINSLELGDSAVYFCASSLGLGDGYTFGSGTRLTVV.

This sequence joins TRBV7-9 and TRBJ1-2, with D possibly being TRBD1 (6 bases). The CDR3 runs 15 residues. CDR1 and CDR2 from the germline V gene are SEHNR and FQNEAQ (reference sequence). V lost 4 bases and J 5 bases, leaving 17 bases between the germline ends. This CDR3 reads CASSSQGAGPYGYTF. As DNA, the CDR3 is TGTGCCAGCAGCTCACAGGGTGCAGGTCCGTATGGCTACACCTTC.

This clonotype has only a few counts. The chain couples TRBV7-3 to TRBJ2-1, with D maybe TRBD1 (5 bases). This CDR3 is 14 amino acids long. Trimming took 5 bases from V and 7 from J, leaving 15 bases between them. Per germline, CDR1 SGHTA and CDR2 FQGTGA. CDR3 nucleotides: TGTGCCAGCAGCCCAGAAACTGGGGCAAATGAGCAGTTCTTC. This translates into CASSPETGANEQFF.

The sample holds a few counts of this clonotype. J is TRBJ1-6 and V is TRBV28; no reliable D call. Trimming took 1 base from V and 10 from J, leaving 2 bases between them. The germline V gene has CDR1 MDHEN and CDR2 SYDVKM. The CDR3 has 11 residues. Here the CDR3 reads CASSLSSPLHF. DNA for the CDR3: TGTGCCAGCAGTTTATCCTCACCCCTCCACTTT.

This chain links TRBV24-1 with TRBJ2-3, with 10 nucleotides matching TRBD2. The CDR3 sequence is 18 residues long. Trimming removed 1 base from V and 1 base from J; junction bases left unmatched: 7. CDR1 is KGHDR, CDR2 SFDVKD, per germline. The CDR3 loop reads CATSDLTRGTSGTDTQYF. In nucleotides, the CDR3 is TGTGCCACCAGTGATTTAACTAGGGGGACTAGCGGCACAGATACGCAGTATTTT.

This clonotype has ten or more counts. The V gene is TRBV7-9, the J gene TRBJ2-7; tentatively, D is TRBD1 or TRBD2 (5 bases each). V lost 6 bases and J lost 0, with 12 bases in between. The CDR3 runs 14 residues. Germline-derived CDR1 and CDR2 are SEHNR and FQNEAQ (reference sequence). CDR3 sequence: CASSPGTVSYEQYF. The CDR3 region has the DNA TGTGCCAGCAGTCCAGGGACGGTCTCCTACGAGCAGTACTTC.